This paragraph reports one TCR beta chain. The data are from a study of blood T cell repertoires in COVID-19. Germline V gene sequence: CDR1 KGHSH, CDR2 LQKENI. The CDR3 is 15 amino acids. V was clipped by 3 bases and J by 0 bases, with 11 bases between them. Sequencing used immunoSEQ multiplex PCR; TCRdb keeps in-frame clones, though not all of them. This sample has approximately 170,000 clones; more than 80% occur once, and the top ten carry roughly 1.9%. Sequenced material: peripheral blood. The TCR sequence derives from an older woman with COVID-19, enrolled during active disease. The chain couples TRBV18 to TRBJ1-1; no definite D call. CDR3 in DNA: TGTGCCAGCTCACCCGAGCAACCAATGAACACTGAAGCTTTCTTT. Translated, it gives CASSPEQPMNTEAFF.